The 7 T cell receptor beta chains reported below all come from one sample, sequenced in a study of cytomegalovirus exposure and HLA in healthy donors (dated by TCRdb to between 2016 and 2019). Preparation of the library involved the immunoSEQ multiplex PCR assay. A mixture of 60 forward primers for TCR Vbeta segments and 13 reverse primers for TCR Jbeta segments was used in the multiplex PCR. TCRdb carries this immuneACCESS record with in-frame sequences only. Its versions omit some clonotypes, under half of them owing to an unresolved V gene in the studies checked, with the rest unexplained. The sample has about 130,000 clones on record, approximately 78% of them singletons. Approximately 5.6% of the sample comes from the top ten. The sequenced sample consisted of PBMCs. These receptors all come from a middle-aged woman in good health and CMV-seropositive.

This chain connects TRBV6-1 to TRBJ2-5; the D is unclear. From germline, CDR1 is MNHNS and CDR2 SASEGT. CDR3 length: 13 amino acids. Trimming pared 1 base from V and 5 bases from J, leaving 8 bases between. The DNA of the CDR3 is TGTGCCAGCAGTGAAGTGCGGTGGGAGACCCAGTACTTC. As protein: CASSEVRWETQYF.

The rearrangement links TRBV6-1 to TRBJ1-1; 7 bases match TRBD1. Germline loops: CDR1 MNHNS, CDR2 SASEGT. The V gene end was trimmed by 6 bases and the J gene end by 1 base; junction bases not matched to a gene: 8. The length of the CDR3 is 15 residues. CDR3 sequence: CASRDPGQQNTEAFF. CDR3 DNA: TGTGCCAGCAGGGACCCGGGACAGCAGAACACTGAAGCTTTCTTT.

This clone was seen a single time. The chain is built from TRBV30 and TRBJ1-3; 8 bases agree with TRBD1. The J segment lost 2 bases and the V segment lost 7 bases, leaving 4 bases of the junction unmatched. The germline gives CDR1 GTSNPN, CDR2 SVGIG (reference sequence). This CDR3 comprises 13 residues. CDR3 DNA sequence: TGTGCCTTCCAGACAGGGGCTGGAAACACCATATATTTT. Its protein is CAFQTGAGNTIYF.

This chain joins TRBV27 and TRBJ2-7, with TRBD1 as a possible D gene (6 bases). This CDR3 region has 13 residues. Trimming took off 6 bases at V and 5 bases at J, with 14 bases between the two ends. CDR1 MNHEY and CDR2 SMNVEV come from the germline V gene (reference sequence). In DNA form, the CDR3 reads TGTGCCAGCAGAGGACTCGGGACACACGAGCAGTACTTC. Protein product: CASRGLGTHEQYF.

This clone has only a few counts. The chain combines TRBV5-1 with TRBJ2-7, with 12 bases lining up with TRBD2. J gave up 1 base and V 2 bases, and 1 base lay outside the gene matches. This CDR3 has 15 amino acids. The germline gives CDR1 SGHRS, CDR2 YFSETQ. This CDR3 reads CASSFGTSGSYEQYF. The CDR3 DNA follows: TGCGCCAGCAGCTTTGGGACTAGCGGGTCCTACGAGCAGTACTTC.

The CDR3 sequence: CSVAQQGYTEAFF. CDR3 coding DNA: TGCAGCGTTGCCCAACAGGGATACACTGAAGCTTTCTTT. This chain links TRBV29-1 with TRBJ1-1, with a weak D call TRBD1 (6 bases). Germline loops: CDR1 SQVTM, CDR2 ANQGSEA. V lost 4 bases and J 3 bases, leaving 12 bases between the germline ends. The CDR3 contains 13 residues. The full variable domain, completed using reference TRBV29-1 and TRBJ1-1, is SAVISQKPSRDICQRGTSLTIQCQVDSQVTMMFWYRQQPGQSLTLIATANQGSEATYESGFVIDKFPISRPNLTFSTLTVSNMSPEDSSIYLCSVAQQGYTEAFFGQGTRLTVV.

This sequence joins TRBV5-6 and TRBJ2-1, with TRBD2 matching over 7 bases. The CDR3 is 12 residues long. J gave up 14 bases and V 0 bases, and 5 bases lay outside the gene matches. Germline V CDR1 and CDR2: SGHDT, YYEEEE. The CDR3 DNA sequence: TGTGCCAGCAGCTTGGCCCGGGGGGTTGAGTTCTTC. Translation gives CASSLARGVEFF.